This T cell receptor (beta chain) was captured by sequencing in a study of monozygotic twins with inflammatory bowel disease. The CDR3 is made up of 13 amino acids. With respect to this clonotype: Its specificity is unknown.

Study-wide results and limits: There was no support for any single strong signal or clonotype associated with IBD. IBD patients displayed reduced TCRbeta diversity (inverse Simpson) when set against healthy co-twins.

cDNA was made in eight separate reactions per sample. Following a re-call of the 5' RACE reads, TCRdb has one entry per CDR3 protein and lacks DNA. The table for this sample gives approximately 210,000 distinct CDR3 sequences. The sample taken for sequencing was blood. V and J are TRBV23-1 and TRBJ2-7; checking the TCRdb D call of TRBD1 is not possible without DNA. TRBV23-1 is recorded as an ORF, its role being uncertain. The clonotype comes from a human donor with ulcerative colitis or Crohn's disease, or a healthy co-twin of an affected twin (not recorded which). This CDR3 reads CASRSTVTYEQYF.